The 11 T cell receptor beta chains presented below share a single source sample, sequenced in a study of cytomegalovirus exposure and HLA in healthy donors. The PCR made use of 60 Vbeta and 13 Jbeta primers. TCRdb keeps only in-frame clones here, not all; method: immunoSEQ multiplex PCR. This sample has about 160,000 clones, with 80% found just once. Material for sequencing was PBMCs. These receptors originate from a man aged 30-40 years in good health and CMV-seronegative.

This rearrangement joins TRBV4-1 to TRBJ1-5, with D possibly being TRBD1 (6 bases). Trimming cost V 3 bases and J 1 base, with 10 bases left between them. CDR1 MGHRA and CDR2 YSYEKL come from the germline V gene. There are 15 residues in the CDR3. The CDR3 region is CASSQITGSNQPQHF. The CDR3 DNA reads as TGCGCCAGCAGCCAGATCACAGGGAGCAATCAGCCCCAGCATTTT.

The CDR3: CASRQFGTGNEKLFF. In DNA, the CDR3 is TGTGCCAGTAGGCAGTTCGGGACAGGGAATGAAAAACTGTTTTTT. The chain is built from TRBV19 and TRBJ1-4; TRBD1 aligns across 9 bases. This CDR3 has 15 residues. Trimming cost V 6 bases and J 5 bases; bases outside gene matches: 7. Germline assignment: CDR1 LNHDA and CDR2 SQIVND (reference sequence).

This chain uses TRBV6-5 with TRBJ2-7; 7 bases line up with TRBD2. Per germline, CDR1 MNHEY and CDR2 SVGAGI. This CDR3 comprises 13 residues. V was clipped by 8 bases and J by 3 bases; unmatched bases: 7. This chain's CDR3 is CASGLGLHYEQYF. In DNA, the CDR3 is TGTGCCAGCGGACTAGGTCTTCACTACGAGCAGTACTTC.

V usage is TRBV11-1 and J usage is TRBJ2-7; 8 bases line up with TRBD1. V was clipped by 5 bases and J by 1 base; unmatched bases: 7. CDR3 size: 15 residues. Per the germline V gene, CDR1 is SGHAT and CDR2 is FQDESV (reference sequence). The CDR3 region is CASSAEGQVSYEQYF. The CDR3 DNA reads TGTGCCAGCAGCGCAGAGGGACAGGTGTCCTACGAGCAGTACTTC.

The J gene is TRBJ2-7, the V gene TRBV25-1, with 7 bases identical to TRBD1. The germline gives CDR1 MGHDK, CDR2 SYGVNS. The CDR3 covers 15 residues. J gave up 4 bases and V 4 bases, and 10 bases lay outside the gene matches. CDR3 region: CASSVAQGVIYEQYF. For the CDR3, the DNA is TGTGCCAGCAGTGTGGCCCAGGGGGTAATATACGAGCAGTACTTC.

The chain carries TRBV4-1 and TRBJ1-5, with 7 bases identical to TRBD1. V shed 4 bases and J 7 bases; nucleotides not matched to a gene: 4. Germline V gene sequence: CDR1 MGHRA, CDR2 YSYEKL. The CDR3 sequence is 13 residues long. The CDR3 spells CASSRQGGQPQHF. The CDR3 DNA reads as TGCGCCAGCAGCCGGCAGGGGGGACAGCCCCAGCATTTT.

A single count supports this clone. This CDR3 reads CASSWEDRAGSYEQYF. Here the CDR3 DNA reads TGTGCCAGCAGTTGGGAGGACAGGGCGGGATCGTACGAGCAGTACTTC. The gene calls are TRBV11-2 and TRBJ2-7; 8 bases agree with TRBD1. Trimming took 6 bases from V and 4 from J; bases not matched to a gene: 14. The CDR3 runs 16 residues. Germline loops: CDR1 SGHAT, CDR2 FQNNGV.

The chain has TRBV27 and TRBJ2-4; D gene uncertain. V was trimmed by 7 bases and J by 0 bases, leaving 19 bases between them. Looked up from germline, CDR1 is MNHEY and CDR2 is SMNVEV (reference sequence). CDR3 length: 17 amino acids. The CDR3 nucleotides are TGTGCCAGCACAGTATCCCCCCAGCAGGTAGCCAAAAACATTCAGTACTTC. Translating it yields CASTVSPQQVAKNIQYF.

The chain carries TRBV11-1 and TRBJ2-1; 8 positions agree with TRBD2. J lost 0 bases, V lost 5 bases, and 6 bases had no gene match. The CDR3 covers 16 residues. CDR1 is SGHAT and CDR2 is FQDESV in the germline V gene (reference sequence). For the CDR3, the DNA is TGTGCCAGCAGCACCGGCGGGGGGAGCTCCTACAATGAGCAGTTCTTC. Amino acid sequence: CASSTGGGSSYNEQFF.

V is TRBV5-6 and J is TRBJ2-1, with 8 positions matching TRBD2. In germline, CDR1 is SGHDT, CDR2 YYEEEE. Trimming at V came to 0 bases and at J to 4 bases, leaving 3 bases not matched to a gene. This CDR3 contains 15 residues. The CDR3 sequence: CASSLGGRSYNEQFF. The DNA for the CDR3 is TGTGCCAGCAGCTTGGGCGGGAGGTCTTACAATGAGCAGTTCTTC.

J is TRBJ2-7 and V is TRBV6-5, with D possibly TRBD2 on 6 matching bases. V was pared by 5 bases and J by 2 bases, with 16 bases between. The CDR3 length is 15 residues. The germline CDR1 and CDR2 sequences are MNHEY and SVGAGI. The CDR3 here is CASSRRVGDAYEQYF. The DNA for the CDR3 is TGTGCCAGCAGTCGGAGGGTGGGGGATGCCTACGAGCAGTACTTC.